Each of the 10 T cell receptor beta chains below was sequenced from the same sample in a study of cytomegalovirus exposure and HLA in healthy donors. Amplification used 60 Vbeta primers and 13 Jbeta primers. Data came from immunoSEQ multiplex PCR; TCRdb stores just in-frame clones and leaves some out. This sample has around 120,000 clones; around 80% occur once, and the top ten carry about 2.6%. The specimen sequenced was PBMCs. The receptor source for this set is a woman aged 40 to 55 in good health and CMV-seropositive.

The chain links TRBV9 to TRBJ1-6, with D perhaps TRBD1 (6 bases). The CDR3 runs 14 residues. Between the trimmed V and J ends, which lost 0 bases and 7 bases, there was a span of 8 bases. Germline V gene sequence: CDR1 SGDLS, CDR2 YYNGEE. The chain's CDR3 is CASSVEGGNSPLHF. The CDR3 DNA reads TGTGCCAGCAGCGTAGAAGGGGGAAATTCACCCCTCCACTTT.

The chain couples TRBV2 to TRBJ1-1, with TRBD1 as a possible D gene (6 bases). Germline V gene lookup returns CDR1 SNHLY and CDR2 FYNNEI. The CDR3 contains 16 residues. V was shortened by 1 base and J by 4 bases, with 16 bases between the two germline ends. CDR3 protein: CASSEDWTVWGTEAFF. The CDR3 nucleotides are TGTGCCAGCAGTGAAGACTGGACAGTGTGGGGCACTGAAGCTTTCTTT.

The genes are TRBV6-6 and TRBJ1-1, with D maybe TRBD1 (6 bases). This CDR3 comprises 14 residues. The V gene lost 0 bases and the J gene lost 5 bases, with 10 bases spanning the gap. Germline CDR1 and CDR2: MNHNY and SVGAGI (reference sequence). The CDR3 spells CASSYSQGQTEAFF. CDR3 coding DNA: TGTGCCAGCAGTTACTCCCAGGGGCAAACTGAAGCTTTCTTT.

This clone was counted between two and nine times. The CDR3 end shows no conserved phenylalanine or tryptophan, and so a read error is likely. The J gene is TRBJ1-5, the V gene TRBV30, with D uncertain. V gave up 0 bases and J gave up 2 bases, with 5 bases separating them. Germline values: CDR1 GTSNPN, CDR2 SVGIG (reference sequence). This CDR3 is 13 amino acids long. CDR3 DNA sequence: TGTGCCTGGAGTGTAGCAGGCAATCAGCCCCAGCATGTT. This encodes CAWSVAGNQPQHV.

The chain combines TRBV27 with TRBJ2-2; 7 bases agree with TRBD2. Germline V gene lookup returns CDR1 MNHEY and CDR2 SMNVEV (reference sequence). The CDR3 is 15 residues long. With 8 bases clipped from V and 8 bases from J, the junction kept 14 bases outside the gene matches. The CDR3: CASVGEGIIVGELFF. CDR3 nucleotide sequence: TGTGCCAGCGTGGGGGAGGGGATCATTGTTGGGGAGCTGTTTTTT.

This chain uses TRBV6-1 with TRBJ2-3; 7 nucleotides align to TRBD2. Germline lookup yields CDR1 MNHNS and CDR2 SASEGT. The ends lost 1 base at V and 9 bases at J; junction bases unmatched: 4. CDR3 size: 13 residues. Here the CDR3 reads CASSEVGLGTQYF. The CDR3 nucleotides read TGTGCCAGCAGTGAAGTTGGACTAGGAACGCAGTATTTT.

This clone was recorded once. This chain joins TRBV6-5 and TRBJ1-2, with unresolved D. Germline V gene lookup returns CDR1 MNHEY and CDR2 SVGAGI. Between the trimmed V and J ends, which lost 2 bases and 2 bases, there was a span of 6 bases. This CDR3 is built from 13 residues. DNA for the CDR3: TGTGCCAGCAGTTACGGAGAGAACTATGGCTACACCTTC. Residues: CASSYGENYGYTF.

This rearrangement joins TRBV19 to TRBJ2-7; D is perhaps TRBD2 (6 bases). V lost 3 bases and J lost 1, with 10 bases in between. Germline assignment: CDR1 LNHDA and CDR2 SQIVND (reference sequence). The length of the CDR3 is 14 residues. This CDR3 reads CASSMGGISYEQYF. The CDR3, as DNA: TGTGCCAGTAGTATGGGGGGAATTTCCTACGAGCAGTACTTC.

In this sample, this clone turned up a few times. The chain combines TRBV30 with TRBJ1-3; D not certain. This CDR3 has 15 amino acids. Germline V gene lookup returns CDR1 GTSNPN and CDR2 SVGIG (reference sequence). V was cut by 1 base and J by 0 bases, with 10 bases left in between. Written as DNA, the CDR3 is TGTGCCTGGAGTGCCCCCTACCTCTCTGGAAACACCATATATTTT. This sequence encodes CAWSAPYLSGNTIYF.

The genes are TRBV11-1 and TRBJ2-3; D is possibly TRBD1 (5 bases). V shed 0 bases and J shed 3 bases, with 7 bases lying between them. CDR1 and CDR2 (germline): SGHAT, FQDESV (reference sequence). The CDR3 length is 14 residues. As DNA, the CDR3 is TGTGCCAGCAGCTTAGCGCGACAGACAGATACGCAGTATTTT. Protein product: CASSLARQTDTQYF.